This T cell receptor (beta chain) was retrieved from a study of cytomegalovirus exposure and HLA in healthy donors. No CMV serostatus entry exists for this donor. CDR1 and CDR2 from the germline V gene are LNHNV and YYDKDF (reference sequence). The CDR3 is 12 residues long. The V end lost 3 bases, the J end lost 1 base, and 3 bases lay between the germline ends. Notes on the study in general: The study recorded 150 to 200 TCR beta chains that were cytomegalovirus-associated.

This clone was seen a few times. The antigen is undetermined. The primer mix had 60 Vbeta and 13 Jbeta primers. The table came from immunoSEQ multiplex PCR; TCRdb's copy has only in-frame clones and leaves some out. The table records about 98,000 clones, roughly 60% of them present only once. Sequencing input: PBMCs. The V call is TRBV15, the J call TRBJ1-1; D gene uncertain. The TCR comes from a human donor in good health. The CDR3 bases are TGTGCCACCAGCAGCGGGAACACTGAAGCTTTCTTT. This codes for CATSSGNTEAFF.